Below are 27 T cell receptor beta chains sequenced from a single sample in a study of cytomegalovirus exposure and HLA in healthy donors. With 60 Vbeta and 13 Jbeta primers, the PCR was carried out. Here immunoSEQ multiplex PCR was the method, and the copy in TCRdb shows in-frame clones only, minus some. The table lists around 44,000 clones. The sample taken for sequencing was PBMCs. These receptor sequences come from a male donor in good health and CMV-seropositive.

The chain recombines TRBV28 with TRBJ2-3, with 10 bases aligning to TRBD2. Germline CDR1 MDHEN, CDR2 SYDVKM. J lost 0 bases, V lost 5 bases, and 2 bases had no gene match. The length of the CDR3 is 15 residues. This CDR3 is CASSLAGASTDTQYF. In DNA form, the CDR3 reads TGTGCCAGCAGTCTAGCGGGGGCTAGCACAGATACGCAGTATTTT.

J is TRBJ2-2 and V is TRBV6-5; D not resolved. Trimming pared 6 bases from V and 1 base from J, leaving 6 bases between. Germline V lookup: CDR1 MNHEY, CDR2 SVGAGI. CDR3 length: 13 residues. The CDR3 DNA reads TGTGCCAGCAGCCCAGGGAACACCGGGGAGCTGTTTTTT. As protein: CASSPGNTGELFF.

This chain joins TRBV6-5 and TRBJ1-2, with 7 positions matching TRBD1. V was pared by 6 bases and J by 7 bases, with 8 bases of the junction left unmatched. Germline loops: CDR1 MNHEY, CDR2 SVGAGI. The CDR3 spans 13 residues. The CDR3 region has the DNA TGTGCCAGCAGGACCGGGACAGTTCTTGGCTACACCTTC. Its protein is CASRTGTVLGYTF.

The chain has TRBV13 and TRBJ2-7; D is unresolved. V lost 1 base, J lost 5 bases, and 9 bases lay in between. This CDR3 has 13 amino acids. Per germline, CDR1 PRHDT and CDR2 FYEKMQ (reference sequence). The CDR3 protein is CASSLDRKNEQYF. For the CDR3, the DNA is TGTGCCAGCAGCTTAGACAGAAAGAACGAGCAGTACTTC.

The CDR3 loop is CASSRAGSTDTQYF. For the CDR3, the DNA is TGTGCCAGCAGCCGAGCGGGGAGCACAGATACGCAGTATTTT. The rearrangement links TRBV5-4 to TRBJ2-3; 7 bases map to TRBD2. V shed 4 bases, J shed 0 bases, and the junction held 2 bases outside the gene matches. The CDR3 runs to 14 residues. The germline gives CDR1 SGHNT, CDR2 YYREEE (reference sequence). Together with reference TRBV5-4 and TRBJ2-3, the CDR3 gives the full variable domain: ETGVTQSPTHLIKTRGQQVTLRCSSQSGHNTVSWYQQALGQGPQFIFQYYREEENGRGNFPPRFSGLQFPNYSSELNVNALELDDSALYLCASSRAGSTDTQYFGPGTRLTVL.

The J gene is TRBJ2-7, the V gene TRBV5-1; 11 bases agree with TRBD2. V was clipped by 0 bases and J by 4 bases; unmatched bases: 12. Germline CDR1 is SGHRS and CDR2 is YFSETQ. The CDR3 is 18 residues long. The CDR3 reads CASSLAASGGHVSYEQYF. In DNA, the CDR3 is TGCGCCAGCAGCTTGGCCGCTAGCGGGGGGCATGTGTCATACGAGCAGTACTTC.

The V gene is TRBV4-1, the J gene TRBJ2-5; 8 bases map to TRBD2. The CDR3 length is 15 residues. Trimming cost V 0 bases and J 10 bases; bases outside gene matches: 10. Germline lookup yields CDR1 MGHRA and CDR2 YSYEKL. The CDR3 DNA follows: TGCGCCAGCAGCCAAGAGTCGAATAGCGGGGACAACCAGTACTTC. Translation: CASSQESNSGDNQYF.

This chain uses TRBV5-1 with TRBJ2-3; 11 nucleotides align to TRBD1. The CDR3 totals 16 residues. Germline V lookup: CDR1 SGHRS, CDR2 YFSETQ. Unmatched junction bases numbered 4, after V lost 4 bases and J lost 0 bases. The CDR3 nucleotides read TGCGCCAGCAGCATCGGGACAGGGGGGAGCACAGATACGCAGTATTTT. Its protein product is CASSIGTGGSTDTQYF.

The V call is TRBV5-8, the J call TRBJ1-2; D is perhaps TRBD1 (5 bases). V shed 6 bases and J shed 4 bases, with 16 bases lying between them. CDR1 is SGHTS and CDR2 is YDEGEE in the germline V gene. CDR3 length: 14 residues. The CDR3 DNA reads TGTGCCAGCAACCCCGGTTGGGACTCCTATGGCTACACCTTC. Its translation: CASNPGWDSYGYTF.

The J gene is TRBJ2-5, the V gene TRBV5-1; weak D call: TRBD2 (5 bases). From germline, CDR1 is SGHRS and CDR2 YFSETQ. Deletions cut 9 bases from V and 1 base from J, with 13 bases between. The CDR3 runs 13 residues. The CDR3 protein is CATSRAVQETQYF. CDR3 DNA sequence: TGCGCCACCTCGAGGGCGGTCCAAGAGACCCAGTACTTC.

This chain uses TRBV21-1 with TRBJ2-7; the D call of TRBD1 is as the table states it, not checked on the DNA. TRBV21-1 is assigned pseudogene status. The length of the CDR3 is 13 residues. The CDR3 DNA follows: TGTGCCAGACCTCGACAGGGTCGGTACGAGCAGTACTTC. Translation gives CARPRQGRYEQYF.

The chain links TRBV9 to TRBJ2-2; tentatively, D is TRBD2 (5 bases). V was shortened by 0 bases and J by 1 base, with 10 bases between the two germline ends. The CDR3 loop spans 16 amino acids. Germline CDR1 is SGDLS and CDR2 is YYNGEE. CDR3 coding DNA: TGTGCCAGCAGCGTAGCCCTCGGACTGAACACCGGGGAGCTGTTTTTT. As protein: CASSVALGLNTGELFF.

This chain links TRBV29-1 with TRBJ1-4; D unclear. This CDR3 has 12 residues. V was cut by 7 bases and J by 7 bases, with 13 bases left in between. Germline values: CDR1 SQVTM, CDR2 ANQGSEA. The DNA for the CDR3 is TGCAGCGGTACCAGTGGTGGTGAAAAACTGTTTTTT. It translates to CSGTSGGEKLFF.

The V gene is TRBV27, the J gene TRBJ2-1; TRBD2 agrees at 8 bases. V lost 5 bases to trimming and J lost 8 bases; unmatched junction nucleotides: 14. The CDR3 sequence is 16 residues long. CDR1 and CDR2 (germline): MNHEY, SMNVEV (reference sequence). CDR3 sequence (DNA): TGTGCCAGCAGTCCACCCTGGGCGGGGGGTATCGATGAGCAGTTCTTC. Protein sequence: CASSPPWAGGIDEQFF.

The genes are TRBV4-1 and TRBJ1-3, with 7 positions matching TRBD1. Unmatched junction bases numbered 1, after V lost 0 bases and J lost 2 bases. The CDR3 totals 15 residues. Germline-derived CDR1 and CDR2 are MGHRA and YSYEKL. The CDR3 coding sequence is TGCGCCAGCAGCCAAGATCAGGGGGCTGGAAACACCATATATTTT. Translation: CASSQDQGAGNTIYF.

The chain links TRBV7-8 to TRBJ1-4; D not certain. CDR3 length: 14 amino acids. CDR1 and CDR2 (germline): SGHVS, FQNEAQ. Trimming pared 2 bases from V and 5 bases from J, leaving 9 bases between. CDR3 coding DNA: TGTGCCAGCAGCTTATTGTCCACAAATGAAAAACTGTTTTTT. The encoded protein is CASSLLSTNEKLFF.

The rearrangement links TRBV4-3 to TRBJ2-7, with D possibly TRBD2 on 6 matching bases. V lost 0 bases and J lost 7, with 28 bases in between. Per germline, CDR1 LGHNA and CDR2 YSLEER. The CDR3 runs to 19 residues. CDR3 residues: CASSQDLGGTALLNGEQYF. The CDR3 nucleotides read TGCGCCAGCAGCCAAGATCTTGGGGGGACGGCACTTTTAAACGGGGAGCAGTACTTC.

This chain joins TRBV30 and TRBJ1-3; D not certain. There are 14 residues in the CDR3. Germline V gene data show CDR1 as GTSNPN and CDR2 as SVGIG (reference sequence). The V gene lost 4 bases and the J gene lost 0 bases, with 10 bases spanning the gap. The CDR3 region is CAWTAGASGNTIYF. CDR3 nucleotides: TGTGCCTGGACGGCTGGAGCCTCTGGAAACACCATATATTTT.

CDR3 sequence reads: CASSVQGDEKLFF. As DNA, the CDR3 is TGCGCCAGCAGCGTCCAGGGGGATGAAAAACTGTTTTTT. V usage is TRBV5-1 and J usage is TRBJ1-4; the match to TRBD1 covers 7 bases. V lost 4 bases, J lost 6 bases, and 3 bases stayed unmatched. Germline CDR1 reads SGHRS; CDR2 reads YFSETQ. CDR3 length equals 13 residues.

J is TRBJ2-7 and V is TRBV5-1; TRBD1 aligns across 10 bases. Trimming cost V 1 base and J 7 bases; bases outside gene matches: 11. The CDR3 loop spans 16 amino acids. Germline lookup yields CDR1 SGHRS and CDR2 YFSETQ. The CDR3 is CASSLTGAWTGGEQYF. CDR3 nucleotides: TGCGCCAGCAGCTTGACAGGGGCTTGGACAGGGGGTGAGCAGTACTTC. The full variable domain, in which reference TRBV5-1 and TRBJ2-7 provide the parts outside the CDR3, is KAGVTQTPRYLIKTRGQQVTLSCSPISGHRSVSWYQQTPGQGLQFLFEYFSETQRNKGNFPGRFSGRQFSNSRSEMNVSTLELGDSALYLCASSLTGAWTGGEQYFGPGTRLTVT.

The rearrangement uses TRBV14 and TRBJ1-5; possibly TRBD1 for D (5 bases). Deletions cut 0 bases from V and 9 bases from J, with 6 bases between. The length of the CDR3 is 12 residues. Germline lookup yields CDR1 SGHDN and CDR2 FVKESK. CDR3 sequence reads: CASSQERGPQHF. In DNA, the CDR3 is TGTGCCAGCAGCCAAGAAAGGGGGCCCCAGCATTTT.

The chain recombines TRBV5-6 with TRBJ2-5; D might be TRBD2 (5 bases). The DNA end lines up better with TRBJ2-7; the J call may be wrong. CDR3 length: 13 residues. The germline V gene encodes CDR1 SGHDT and CDR2 YYEEEE. CDR3 nucleotides: TGTGCCAGCAGCCTGGACTGGAACTACGAGCAGTACTTC. It codes for CASSLDWNYEQYF.

This chain joins TRBV6-5 and TRBJ2-3; 11 nucleotides match TRBD2. The CDR3 contains 15 residues. The trim removed 11 bases at V and 1 base at J, leaving 8 bases unmatched. Germline CDR1 is MNHEY and CDR2 is SVGAGI. CDR3 coding DNA: TGTGCCGCCGCCTGGGGACTAGCGGGCACAGATACGCAGTATTTT. Its protein is CAAAWGLAGTDTQYF.

The chain has TRBV15 and TRBJ2-1, with TRBD2 matching over 11 bases. Trimming at V came to 5 bases and at J to 7 bases, leaving 16 bases not matched to a gene. CDR1 and CDR2 (germline): LNHNV, YYDKDF (reference sequence). This CDR3 has 18 residues. In DNA, the CDR3 is TGTGCCACCAGCCCTGAACCCCGGCTAGCGGGGGGCGGGAATGAGCAGTTCTTC. It specifies CATSPEPRLAGGGNEQFF.

Regarding this clone: An end of the junction differs from the germline gene, which may be a read error. The chain combines TRBV4-1 with TRBJ1-2; D ambiguous. This CDR3 has 12 residues. Germline V gene lookup returns CDR1 MGHRA and CDR2 YSYEKL. CDR3 DNA: TGCGCCAGCAGCCAAGATCACGTAGTCCACTTCTTC. This encodes CASSQDHVVHFF.

The chain combines TRBV7-2 with TRBJ2-5, with D unclear. V was pared by 0 bases and J by 6 bases, with 11 bases between. The CDR3 is made up of 14 amino acids. Germline CDR1 and CDR2: SGHTA and FQGNSA. For the CDR3, the DNA is TGTGCCAGCAGCTTAGCTTCACAGCTCCAGACCCAGTACTTC. Translation: CASSLASQLQTQYF. The full variable domain, in which reference TRBV7-2 and TRBJ2-5 provide the parts outside the CDR3, is GAGVSQSPSNKVTEKGKDVELRCDPISGHTALYWYRQSLGQGLEFLIYFQGNSAPDKSGLPSDRFSAERTGGSVSTLTIQRTQQEDSAVYLCASSLASQLQTQYFGPGTRLLVL.

This chain connects TRBV4-1 to TRBJ1-1; D is unresolved. The V and J ends lost 0 bases and 7 bases respectively, with 15 bases between them. The germline CDR1 and CDR2 sequences are MGHRA and YSYEKL. The CDR3 totals 15 residues. CDR3 nucleotide sequence: TGCGCCAGCAGCCAAGATATACGTTCAGGCAGTGAAGCTTTCTTT. Its translation: CASSQDIRSGSEAFF.